The clone carrying this T cell receptor (beta chain) was observed a few times. This entry is derived from a study of T-cell reconstitution after alpha-beta-depleted transplantation in children. Preparation of the TCRbeta library involved a method that used unique molecular identifiers. TCRdb independently ran MiXCR on the PCR reads; one entry per CDR3 protein. This table has fewer than 400,000 distinct CDR3 sequences, approximately 20% appearing once. V was clipped by 6 bases and J by 10 bases; unmatched bases: 14. This CDR3 contains 17 residues. The sample here was PBMCs from the stem cell graft donor, taken from the stem cell graft. The V call is TRBV12-3 or TRBV12-4, the J call TRBJ2-1, with 14 bases fitting TRBD2. The receptor was isolated from a human donor who donated a stem cell graft to a child with acute myeloid leukemia. The CDR3 loop reads CASSPNPGLAGVGEQFF. The CDR3 DNA reads TGTGCCAGCAGCCCAAACCCGGGACTAGCGGGAGTAGGCGAGCAGTTCTTC.